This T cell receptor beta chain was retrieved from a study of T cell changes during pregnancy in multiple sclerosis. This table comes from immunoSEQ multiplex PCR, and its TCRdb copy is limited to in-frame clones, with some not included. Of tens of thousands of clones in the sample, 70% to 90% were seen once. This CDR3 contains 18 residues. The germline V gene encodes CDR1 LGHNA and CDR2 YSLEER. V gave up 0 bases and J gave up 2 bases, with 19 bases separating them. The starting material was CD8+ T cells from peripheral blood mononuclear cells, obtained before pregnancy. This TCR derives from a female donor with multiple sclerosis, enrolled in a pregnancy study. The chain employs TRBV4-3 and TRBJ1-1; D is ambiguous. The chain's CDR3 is CASSQESWFEVPNTEAFF. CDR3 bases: TGCGCCAGCAGCCAAGAATCTTGGTTTGAGGTACCCAACACTGAAGCTTTCTTT.